A selection of T cell receptor beta chains follows, all from one sample in a study of control samples from healthy donors and cancer patients. Clones were sequenced by immunoSEQ multiplex PCR, and TCRdb holds only the in-frame ones, with some missing. Among 85,000 to 90,000 clones listed, roughly nine tenths were seen once. The sequenced sample consisted of blood. These receptors were taken from a man between 25 and 39 years old in good health. The CDR3 runs from the conserved cysteine through the conserved F or W. The order of the fields is D gene, CDR3 length, V gene, J gene, clone size, CDR3 DNA, CDR3 protein. The D gene is left open where the match is weak. Part of the rows lack a size; the others show once, few, many or a class for expanded clones.

TRBD2,14,TRBV5-6,TRBJ2-3,.,TGTGCCAGCAGCTTAGCGGGGGGAGGAGATACGCAGTATTTT,CASSLAGGGDTQYF
TRBD1,14,TRBV30,TRBJ1-4,.,TGTGCCTGGAGTAGCGGGACAGGGGATGAAAAACTGTTTTTT,CAWSSGTGDEKLFF
TRBD1,15,TRBV27,TRBJ2-3,.,TGTGCCAGCAGTCTACCGGGACAGGGCGGAGATACGCAGTATTTT,CASSLPGQGGDTQYF
.,15,TRBV4-1,TRBJ1-6,.,TGCGCCAGCAGCCAAGGTCGGCCGAGAAATTCACCCCTCCACTTT,CASSQGRPRNSPLHF
.,14,TRBV3-1/TRBV3-2,TRBJ2-7,.,TGTGCCAGCAGCCAAGTTCTCTCAGTTGGCGAGCAGTACTTC,CASSQVLSVGEQYF
.,12,TRBV6-5,TRBJ2-7,.,TGTGCCAGCAGCCCCCTGGTCTACGAGCAGTACTTC,CASSPLVYEQYF
TRBD1,17,TRBV5-6,TRBJ1-6,few,TGTGCCAGCAGCCCAGGACAGGGGGGGAACTATAATTCACCCCTCCACTTT,CASSPGQGGNYNSPLHF
.,14,TRBV14,TRBJ1-2,.,TGTGCCAGCAGCCAAATAGGGTCCGCCTATGGCTACACCTTC,CASSQIGSAYGYTF
.,14,TRBV19,TRBJ1-4,.,TGTGCCAGTAAGCCGACAGGAGTTAATGAAAAACTGTTTTTT,CASKPTGVNEKLFF
.,11,TRBV6-5,TRBJ2-1,.,TGTGCCAGCAGGTTTTCATATGAGCAGTTCTTC,CASRFSYEQFF
TRBD2,18,TRBV12-5,TRBJ2-1,.,TGTGCTAGTGGTTGGGCAGGATGGACTAGCGGTACTGGCAATGAGCAGTTCTTC,CASGWAGWTSGTGNEQFF
.,14,TRBV5-4,TRBJ2-3,.,TGTGCCAGCAGCTGGCCAGGGGGGCAAGATACGCAGTATTTT,CASSWPGGQDTQYF
.,12,TRBV29-1,TRBJ2-3,.,TGCAGCGTTGGACAGGTCACAGATACGCAGTATTTT,CSVGQVTDTQYF
.,13,TRBV24-1,TRBJ1-2,.,TGTGCCACCAGTGGGGGGACGGCTTATGGCTACACCTTC,CATSGGTAYGYTF
.,14,TRBV5-6,TRBJ2-3,.,TGTGCCAGCAGCTTGTGGGGGGCTGCCGGTACGCAGTATTTT,CASSLWGAAGTQYF
TRBD1,16,TRBV19,TRBJ1-4,.,TGTGCCAGTAGTAAAGACAGGGGCCTGGCTAATGAAAAACTGTTTTTT,CASSKDRGLANEKLFF
TRBD1,14,TRBV25-1,TRBJ2-7,.,TGTGCCAGCACCGGACAGGGTATGGTCCACGAGCAGTACTTC,CASTGQGMVHEQYF
.,13,TRBV28,TRBJ2-1,.,TGTGCCAGCAGTACCCGGACAGCCAATGAGCAGTTCTTC,CASSTRTANEQFF
.,13,TRBV9,TRBJ1-2,.,TGTGCCAGCAGCGCCCAGGGCAACTATGGCTACACCTTC,CASSAQGNYGYTF
.,13,TRBV28,TRBJ1-5,.,TGTGCCACACAGGGCTATAGCAATCAGCCCCAGCATTTT,CATQGYSNQPQHF
TRBD1,15,TRBV18,TRBJ2-2,once,TGTGCCAGCTCACCATTGACAGGGGAAACCGGGGAGCTGTTTTTT,CASSPLTGETGELFF
.,15,TRBV5-1,TRBJ1-1,once,TGCGCCAGCAGCTTGGGGGGGCCAGGGTCAAGACAAGCTTTCTTT,CASSLGGPGSRQAFF
.,14,TRBV2,TRBJ2-6,.,TGTGCCAGTCTTAAGGACTCTGGGGCCAACGTCCTGACTTTC,CASLKDSGANVLTF
.,12,TRBV15,TRBJ1-6,.,TGTGCCACCAGCACGACCGGGACCCAGCGCCACTTT,CATSTTGTQRHF
.,13,TRBV12-5,TRBJ1-4,.,TGTGCTAGTGGTCTCCAAGGGGCTGAAAAACTGTTTTTT,CASGLQGAEKLFF
TRBD1,14,TRBV6-5,TRBJ1-4,.,TGTGCCAGCAGCTCAGCCAGAGGGGGCGAAAAACTGTTTTTT,CASSSARGGEKLFF
TRBD1,15,TRBV28,TRBJ2-2,few,TGTGCCAGCAATGGACAGGGTCCGGGGACCGGGGAGCTGTTTTTT,CASNGQGPGTGELFF
TRBD1,15,TRBV9,TRBJ1-2,.,TGTGCCAGCAGCTCGAGTACAGGGGGAGCATATGGCTACACCTTC,CASSSSTGGAYGYTF
.,15,TRBV3-1/TRBV3-2,TRBJ2-5,few,TGTGCCAGCAGCCACGCTGGTTACTTGGGGGAGACCCAGTACTTC,CASSHAGYLGETQYF
.,17,TRBV21-1,TRBJ1-6,.,TGTGCCAGCAGCAAAGGAGGATTTAGACAGGTTAATTCACCCCTCCACTTT,CASSKGGFRQVNSPLHF
.,16,TRBV28,TRBJ2-2,.,TGTGCCAGCAGTCCGCCCCGGGGGGCGGATGCCGGGGAGCTGTTTTTT,CASSPPRGADAGELFF
.,14,TRBV5-6,TRBJ2-3,.,TGTGCCAGCAGCCCCACTAGCCGGGGAGATACGCAGTATTTT,CASSPTSRGDTQYF
.,14,TRBV19,TRBJ2-1,once,TGTGCCAGTAGTACCGGACAGATAGGAAATGAGCAGTTCTTC,CASSTGQIGNEQFF
.,17,TRBV7-6,TRBJ2-5,.,TGTGCCAGCAGCTTAGCCGCTCGGGACTCCAGCTCCGGGACCCAGTACTTC,CASSLAARDSSSGTQYF
.,12,TRBV6-6,TRBJ1-5,few,TGTGCCAGCTTTCGCGACAGGCCCCCCCAGCATTTT,CASFRDRPPQHF
.,14,TRBV11-2,TRBJ1-2,.,TGTGCCAGCAGCTTAGGGTCGGTTAGCTATGGCTACACCTTC,CASSLGSVSYGYTF
TRBD1,13,TRBV6-5,TRBJ1-2,.,TGTGCCAGCGTAGGACAGGCCCCCTATGGCTACACCTTC,CASVGQAPYGYTF
.,15,TRBV4-2,TRBJ1-2,.,TGTGCCAGCAGCCAAGATCTCGGCCCTTTCGGGGGCTACACCTTC,CASSQDLGPFGGYTF
.,14,TRBV6-5,TRBJ2-2,.,TGTGCCAGCGCGATAGGGGGGAGGGCCGGGGAGCTGTTTTTT,CASAIGGRAGELFF
.,17,TRBV7-2,TRBJ1-4,once,TGTGCCAGCAGCTTAGTGGGGGTCAGAGCAACTAATGAAAAACTGTTTTTT,CASSLVGVRATNEKLFF
TRBD1,13,TRBV9,TRBJ1-1,.,TGTGCCAGCAGCGTAGGTTGGACAGGTCTCCCTTTCTTT,CASSVGWTGLPFF
TRBD1,16,TRBV6-6,TRBJ1-1,.,TGTGCCAGCATTCCCCTTCAGGGACAGGGGCCCACTCGGGCTTTCTTT,CASIPLQGQGPTRAFF
.,14,TRBV5-8,TRBJ2-3,.,TGTGCCAGCAGCCTTGACAGGAGCACAGATACGCAGTATTTT,CASSLDRSTDTQYF
TRBD1,13,TRBV30,TRBJ2-1,.,TGTGCCTCCACCAGGGGGACCTACAATGAGCAGTTCTTC,CASTRGTYNEQFF
.,12,TRBV28,TRBJ1-4,.,TGTGCCAGCAGCTTGGAAGGTGAAAAACTGTTTTTT,CASSLEGEKLFF
.,18,TRBV27,TRBJ1-4,once,TGTGCCAGCAGTTTATGGGGGGGGCAGGAGACAACTAATGAAAAACTGTTTTTT,CASSLWGGQETTNEKLFF
.,12,TRBV19,TRBJ1-1,.,TGTGCCAGTAGCCTGATGAACACTGAAGCTTTCTTT,CASSLMNTEAFF
.,14,TRBV5-1,TRBJ2-3,.,TGCGCCAGCGCACCGGGACATAGCACAGATACGCAGTATTTT,CASAPGHSTDTQYF
.,18,TRBV19,TRBJ2-2,.,TGTGCCAGTAGCGCACGTAGGACAAGTGGGGCGAACACCGGGGAGCTGTTTTTT,CASSARRTSGANTGELFF
TRBD2,15,TRBV2,TRBJ2-1,.,TGTGCCAGCAGTGGAAATAGCGGGGTTTACAATGAGCAGTTCTTC,CASSGNSGVYNEQFF
.,13,TRBV30,TRBJ1-4,.,TGTGCCCCCCCGGGTCCTCGGGGTGAAAAACTGTTTTTT,CAPPGPRGEKLFF
.,13,TRBV19,TRBJ1-1,many,TGTGCCAGTAGACAGGACGGGAAGGCTGAAGCTTTCTTT,CASRQDGKAEAFF
.,14,TRBV2,TRBJ1-1,once,TGTGCCAGCAGTGAACAGGGCCGGAGCACTGAAGCTTTCTTT,CASSEQGRSTEAFF